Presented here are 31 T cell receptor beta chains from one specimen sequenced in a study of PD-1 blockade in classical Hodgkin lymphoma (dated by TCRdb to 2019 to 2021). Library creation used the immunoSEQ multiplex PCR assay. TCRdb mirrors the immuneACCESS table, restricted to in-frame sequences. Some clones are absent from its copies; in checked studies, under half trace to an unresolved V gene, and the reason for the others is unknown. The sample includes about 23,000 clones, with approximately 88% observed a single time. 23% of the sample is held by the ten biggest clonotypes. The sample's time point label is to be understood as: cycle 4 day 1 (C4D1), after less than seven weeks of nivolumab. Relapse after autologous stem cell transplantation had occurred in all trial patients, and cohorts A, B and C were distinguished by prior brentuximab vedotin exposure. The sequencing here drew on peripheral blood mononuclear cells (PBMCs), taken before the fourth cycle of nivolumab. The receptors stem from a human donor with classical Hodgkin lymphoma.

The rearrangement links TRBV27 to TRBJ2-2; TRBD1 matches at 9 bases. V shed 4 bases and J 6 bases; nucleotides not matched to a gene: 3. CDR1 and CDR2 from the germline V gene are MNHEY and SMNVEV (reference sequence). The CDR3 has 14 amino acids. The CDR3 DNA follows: TGTGCCAGCAGTTCCGGGACAGGGCCCGGGGAGCTGTTTTTT. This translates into CASSSGTGPGELFF.

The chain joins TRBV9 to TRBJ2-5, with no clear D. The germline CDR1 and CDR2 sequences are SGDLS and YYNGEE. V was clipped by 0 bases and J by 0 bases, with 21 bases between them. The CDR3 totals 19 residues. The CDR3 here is CASSVGEDRSKTYQETQYF. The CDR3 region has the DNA TGTGCCAGCAGCGTAGGCGAGGACCGAAGTAAGACTTACCAAGAGACCCAGTACTTC.

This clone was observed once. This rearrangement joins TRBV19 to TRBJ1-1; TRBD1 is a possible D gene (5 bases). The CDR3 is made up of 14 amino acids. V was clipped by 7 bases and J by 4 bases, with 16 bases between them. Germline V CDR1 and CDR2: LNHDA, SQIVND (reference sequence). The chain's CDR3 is CASISPGRFTEAFF. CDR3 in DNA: TGTGCCAGTATCTCGCCAGGGAGGTTCACTGAAGCTTTCTTT. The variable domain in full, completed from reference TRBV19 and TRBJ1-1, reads DGGITQSPKYLFRKEGQNVTLSCEQNLNHDAMYWYRQDPGQGLRLIYYSQIVNDFQKGDIAEGYSVSREKKESFPLTVTSAQKNPTAFYLCASISPGRFTEAFFGQGTRLTVV.

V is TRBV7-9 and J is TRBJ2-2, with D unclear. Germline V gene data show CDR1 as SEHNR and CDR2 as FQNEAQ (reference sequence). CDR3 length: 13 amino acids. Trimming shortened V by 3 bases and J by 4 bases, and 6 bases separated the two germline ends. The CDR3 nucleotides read TGTGCCAGCAGCTTCCCCGGCACCGGGGAGCTGTTTTTT. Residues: CASSFPGTGELFF.

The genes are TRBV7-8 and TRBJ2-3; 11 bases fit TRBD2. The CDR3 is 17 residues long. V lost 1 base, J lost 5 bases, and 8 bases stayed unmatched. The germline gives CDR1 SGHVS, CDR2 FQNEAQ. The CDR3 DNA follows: TGTGCCAGCAGCTTAGGAAGACTAGCGGGGATAAAAGATACGCAGTATTTT. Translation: CASSLGRLAGIKDTQYF. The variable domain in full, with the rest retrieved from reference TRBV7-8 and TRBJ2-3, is GAGVSQSPRYKVAKRGQDVALRCDPISGHVSLFWYQQALGQGPEFLTYFQNEAQLDKSGLPSDRFFAERPEGSVSTLKIQRTQQEDSAVYLCASSLGRLAGIKDTQYFGPGTRLTVL.

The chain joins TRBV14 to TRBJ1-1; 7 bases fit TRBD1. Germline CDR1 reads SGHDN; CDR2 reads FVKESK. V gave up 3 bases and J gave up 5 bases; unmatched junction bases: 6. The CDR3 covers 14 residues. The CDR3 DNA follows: TGTGCCAGCAGCCAGGCAGGGGGAGAAACTGAAGCTTTCTTT. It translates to CASSQAGGETEAFF.

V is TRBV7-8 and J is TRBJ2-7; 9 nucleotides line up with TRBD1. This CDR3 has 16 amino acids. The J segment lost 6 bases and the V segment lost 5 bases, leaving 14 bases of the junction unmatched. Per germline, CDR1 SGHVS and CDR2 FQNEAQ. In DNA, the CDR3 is TGTGCCAGCAGCCCGGACAGGGGCGTCCCCCTGGGCGAGCAGTACTTC. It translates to CASSPDRGVPLGEQYF.

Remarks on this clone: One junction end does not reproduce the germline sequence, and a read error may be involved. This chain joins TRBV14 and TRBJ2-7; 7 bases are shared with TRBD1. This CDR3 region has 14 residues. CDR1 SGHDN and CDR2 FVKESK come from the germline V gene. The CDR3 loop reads CASSQGKGAWERYF. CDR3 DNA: TGTGCCAGCAGCCAAGGGAAGGGGGCATGGGAGCGGTACTTC.

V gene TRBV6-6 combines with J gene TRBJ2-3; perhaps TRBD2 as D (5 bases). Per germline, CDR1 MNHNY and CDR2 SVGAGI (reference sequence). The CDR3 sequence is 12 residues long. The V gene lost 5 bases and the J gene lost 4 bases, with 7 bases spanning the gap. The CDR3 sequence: CASSALADTQYF. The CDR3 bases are TGTGCCAGCAGTGCACTAGCAGATACGCAGTATTTT.

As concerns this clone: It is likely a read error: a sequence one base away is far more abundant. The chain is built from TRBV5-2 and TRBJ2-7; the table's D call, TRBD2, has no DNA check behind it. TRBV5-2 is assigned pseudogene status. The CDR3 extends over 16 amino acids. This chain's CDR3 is CASSQGLAISSYEQYF. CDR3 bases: TGTGCCAGCAGCCAAGGGCTAGCGATAAGCTCCTACGAGCAGTACTTC.

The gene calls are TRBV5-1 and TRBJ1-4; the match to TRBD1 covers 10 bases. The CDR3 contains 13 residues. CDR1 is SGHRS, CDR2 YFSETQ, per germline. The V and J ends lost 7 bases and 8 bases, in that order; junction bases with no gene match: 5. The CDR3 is CASGDRGQEKLFF. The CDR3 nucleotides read TGCGCCAGCGGGGACAGGGGTCAGGAAAAACTGTTTTTT.

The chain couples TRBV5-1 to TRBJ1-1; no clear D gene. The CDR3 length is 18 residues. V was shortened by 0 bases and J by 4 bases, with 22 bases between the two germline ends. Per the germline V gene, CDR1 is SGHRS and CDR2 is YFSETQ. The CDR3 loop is CASSLATRHSLLGTEAFF. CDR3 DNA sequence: TGCGCCAGCAGCTTGGCCACCCGACATTCCTTATTGGGCACTGAAGCTTTCTTT.

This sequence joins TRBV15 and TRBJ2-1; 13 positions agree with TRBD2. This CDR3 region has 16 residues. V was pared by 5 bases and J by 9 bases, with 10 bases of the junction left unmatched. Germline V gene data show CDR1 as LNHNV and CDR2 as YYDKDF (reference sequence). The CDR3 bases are TGTGCCACCAGCCCTACTAGCGGGGGGGCCGGAAGTGAGCAGTTCTTC. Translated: CATSPTSGGAGSEQFF.

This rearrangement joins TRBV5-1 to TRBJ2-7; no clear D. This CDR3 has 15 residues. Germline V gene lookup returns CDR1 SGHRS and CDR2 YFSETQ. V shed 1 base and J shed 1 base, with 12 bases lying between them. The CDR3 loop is CASSLQAETSYEQYF. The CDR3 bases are TGCGCCAGCAGCTTGCAGGCGGAAACGTCCTACGAGCAGTACTTC.

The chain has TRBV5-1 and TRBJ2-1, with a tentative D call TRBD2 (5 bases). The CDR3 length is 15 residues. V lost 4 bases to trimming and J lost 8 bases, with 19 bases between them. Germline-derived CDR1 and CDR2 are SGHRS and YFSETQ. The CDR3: CASSRGGQSGDEQFF. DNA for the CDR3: TGCGCCAGCAGCCGAGGCGGGCAGTCTGGCGATGAGCAGTTCTTC.

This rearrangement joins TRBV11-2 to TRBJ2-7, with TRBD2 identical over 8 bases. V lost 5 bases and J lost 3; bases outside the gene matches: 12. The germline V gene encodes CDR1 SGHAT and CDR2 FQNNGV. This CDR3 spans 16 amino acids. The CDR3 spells CASSPIRAGAVYEQYF. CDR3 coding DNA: TGTGCCAGCAGCCCTATTCGAGCGGGAGCCGTCTACGAGCAGTACTTC.

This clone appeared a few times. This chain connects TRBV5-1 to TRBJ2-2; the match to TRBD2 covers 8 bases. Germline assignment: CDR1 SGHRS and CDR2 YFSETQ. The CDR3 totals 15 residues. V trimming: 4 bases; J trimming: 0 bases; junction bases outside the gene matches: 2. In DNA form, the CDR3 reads TGCGCCAGCAGCAAACTAGCGGCGAACACCGGGGAGCTGTTTTTT. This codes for CASSKLAANTGELFF.

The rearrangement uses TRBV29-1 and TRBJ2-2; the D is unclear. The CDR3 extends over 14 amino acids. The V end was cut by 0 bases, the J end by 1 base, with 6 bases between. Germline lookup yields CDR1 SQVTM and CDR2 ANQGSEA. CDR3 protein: CSVEDRGNTGELFF. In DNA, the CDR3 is TGCAGCGTTGAAGATCGCGGGAACACCGGGGAGCTGTTTTTT.

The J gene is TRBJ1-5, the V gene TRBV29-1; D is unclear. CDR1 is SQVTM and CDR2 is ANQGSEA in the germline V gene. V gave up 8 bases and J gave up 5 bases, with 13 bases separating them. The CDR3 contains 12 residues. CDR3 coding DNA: TGCAGCTTCTCGGACGGAGATCAGCCCCAGCATTTT. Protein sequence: CSFSDGDQPQHF.

The CDR3 coding sequence is TGTGCCAGCAGCCCAGCCGGTAATGAAAAACTGTTTTTT. Amino acids: CASSPAGNEKLFF. This chain links TRBV7-9 with TRBJ1-4; D gene ambiguous. This CDR3 comprises 13 residues. Trimming pared 5 bases from V and 4 bases from J, leaving 8 bases between. CDR1 and CDR2 (germline): SEHNR, FQNEAQ (reference sequence).

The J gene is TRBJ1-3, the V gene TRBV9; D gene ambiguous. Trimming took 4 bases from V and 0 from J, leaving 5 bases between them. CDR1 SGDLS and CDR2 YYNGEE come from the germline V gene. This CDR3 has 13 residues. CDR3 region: CASSRHSGNTIYF. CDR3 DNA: TGTGCCAGCAGCCGCCACTCTGGAAACACCATATATTTT.

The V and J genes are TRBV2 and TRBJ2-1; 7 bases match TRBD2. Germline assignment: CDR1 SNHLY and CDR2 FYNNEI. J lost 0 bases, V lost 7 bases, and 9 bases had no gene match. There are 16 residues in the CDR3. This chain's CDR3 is CASIHLAESSYNEQFF. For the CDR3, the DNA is TGTGCCAGCATTCACCTAGCGGAAAGCTCCTACAATGAGCAGTTCTTC.

CDR3 sequence (DNA): TGTGCCAGTAGTTCGACAGGGGCGTCCTACGAGCAGTACTTC. Translating it yields CASSSTGASYEQYF. The V and J genes are TRBV19 and TRBJ2-7; TRBD1 agrees at 8 bases. Germline V CDR1 and CDR2: LNHDA, SQIVND (reference sequence). V lost 5 bases to trimming and J lost 1 base; unmatched junction nucleotides: 4. The length of the CDR3 is 14 residues.

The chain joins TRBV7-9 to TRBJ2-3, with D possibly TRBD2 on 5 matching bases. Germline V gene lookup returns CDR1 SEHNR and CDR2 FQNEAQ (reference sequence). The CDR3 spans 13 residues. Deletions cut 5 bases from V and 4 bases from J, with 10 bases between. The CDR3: CASSPRGPDTQYF. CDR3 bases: TGTGCCAGCAGCCCAAGAGGGCCAGATACGCAGTATTTT.

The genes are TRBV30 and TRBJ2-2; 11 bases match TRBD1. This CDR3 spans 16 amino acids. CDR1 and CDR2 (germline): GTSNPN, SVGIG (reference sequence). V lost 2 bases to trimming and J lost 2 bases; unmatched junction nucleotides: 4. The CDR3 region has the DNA TGTGCCTGGAGTAGAGGACAGGGGGCAAACACCGGGGAGCTGTTTTTT. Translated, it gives CAWSRGQGANTGELFF.

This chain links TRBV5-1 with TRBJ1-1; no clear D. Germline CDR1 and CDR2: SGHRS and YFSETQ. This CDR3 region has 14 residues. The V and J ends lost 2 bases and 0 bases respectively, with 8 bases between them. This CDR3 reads CASSFEGMNTEAFF. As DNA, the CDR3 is TGCGCCAGCAGCTTTGAAGGGATGAACACTGAAGCTTTCTTT.

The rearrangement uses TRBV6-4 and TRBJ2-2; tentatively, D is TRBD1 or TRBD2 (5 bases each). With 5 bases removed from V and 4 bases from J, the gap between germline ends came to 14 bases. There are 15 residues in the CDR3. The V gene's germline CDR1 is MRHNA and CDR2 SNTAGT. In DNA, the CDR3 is TGTGCCAGCAGTTCCGGGACGGAGCGCACCGGGGAGCTGTTTTTT. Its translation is CASSSGTERTGELFF.

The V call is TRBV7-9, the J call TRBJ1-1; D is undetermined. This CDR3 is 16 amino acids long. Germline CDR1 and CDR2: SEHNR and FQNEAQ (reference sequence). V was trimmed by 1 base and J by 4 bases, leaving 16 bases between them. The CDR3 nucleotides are TGTGCCAGCAGCTTAGGCCTGGTGGCAGAGGGCACTGAAGCTTTCTTT. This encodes CASSLGLVAEGTEAFF.

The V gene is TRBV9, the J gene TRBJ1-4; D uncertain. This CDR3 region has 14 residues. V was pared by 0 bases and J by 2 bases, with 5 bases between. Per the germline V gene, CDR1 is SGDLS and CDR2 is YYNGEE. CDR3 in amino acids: CASSVGTTNEKLFF. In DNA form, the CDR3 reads TGTGCCAGCAGCGTAGGCACGACTAATGAAAAACTGTTTTTT.

CDR3 sequence reads: CASTTDRQTNTGELFF. The CDR3 DNA reads as TGTGCCAGCACCACGGACAGACAGACGAACACCGGGGAGCTGTTTTTT. V gene TRBV2 combines with J gene TRBJ2-2; a possible D gene is TRBD1 (6 bases). The V end lost 7 bases, the J end lost 0 bases, and 15 bases lay between the germline ends. CDR1 is SNHLY and CDR2 is FYNNEI in the germline V gene. This CDR3 spans 16 amino acids.

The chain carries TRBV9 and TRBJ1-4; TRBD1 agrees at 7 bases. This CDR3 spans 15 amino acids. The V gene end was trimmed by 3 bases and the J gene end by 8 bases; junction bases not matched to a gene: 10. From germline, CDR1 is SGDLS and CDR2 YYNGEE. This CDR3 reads CASSASQGYGEKLFF. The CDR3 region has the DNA TGTGCCAGCAGCGCTTCACAGGGGTATGGGGAAAAACTGTTTTTT.